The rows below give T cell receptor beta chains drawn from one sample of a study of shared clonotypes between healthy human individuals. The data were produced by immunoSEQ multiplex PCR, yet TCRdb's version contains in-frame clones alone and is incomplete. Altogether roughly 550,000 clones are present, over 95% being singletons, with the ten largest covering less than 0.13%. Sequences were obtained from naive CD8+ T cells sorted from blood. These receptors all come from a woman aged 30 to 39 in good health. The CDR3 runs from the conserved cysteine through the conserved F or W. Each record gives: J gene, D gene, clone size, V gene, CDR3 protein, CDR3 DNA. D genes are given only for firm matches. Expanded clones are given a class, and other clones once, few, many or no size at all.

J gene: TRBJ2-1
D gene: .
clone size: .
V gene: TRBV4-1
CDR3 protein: CASSQDGTYSYNEQFF
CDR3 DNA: TGCGCCAGCAGCCAAGACGGGACTTACTCCTACAATGAGCAGTTCTTC

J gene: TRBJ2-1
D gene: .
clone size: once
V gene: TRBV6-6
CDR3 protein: CASSIVSGVRDNEQFF
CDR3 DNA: TGTGCCAGCAGTATCGTGTCAGGAGTAAGAGACAATGAGCAGTTCTTC

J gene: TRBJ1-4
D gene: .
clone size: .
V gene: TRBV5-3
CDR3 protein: CARSSDRGNEKLFF
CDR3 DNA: TGTGCCAGAAGCTCAGACAGAGGGAATGAAAAACTGTTTTTT

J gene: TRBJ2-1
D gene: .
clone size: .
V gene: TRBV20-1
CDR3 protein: CSARGTTGQFF
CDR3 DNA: TGCAGTGCTCGAGGAACGACTGGGCAGTTCTTC

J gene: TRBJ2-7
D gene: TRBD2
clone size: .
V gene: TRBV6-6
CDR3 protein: CASSYLTSGRAYEQYF
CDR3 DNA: TGTGCCAGCAGTTACCTAACTAGCGGGAGAGCTTACGAGCAGTACTTC

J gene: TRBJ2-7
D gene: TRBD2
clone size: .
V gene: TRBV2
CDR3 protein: CASTRMVSGNTYEQYF
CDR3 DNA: TGTGCCAGCACCAGAATGGTGAGCGGGAACACCTACGAGCAGTACTTC

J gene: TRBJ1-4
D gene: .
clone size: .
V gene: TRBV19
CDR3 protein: CASSATGGEKLFF
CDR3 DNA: TGTGCCAGTAGTGCGACAGGAGGGGAAAAACTGTTTTTT

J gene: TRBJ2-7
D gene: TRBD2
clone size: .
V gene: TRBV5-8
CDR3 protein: CASSPTSATYEQYF
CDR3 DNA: TGTGCCAGCAGCCCGACTAGCGCTACCTACGAGCAGTACTTC

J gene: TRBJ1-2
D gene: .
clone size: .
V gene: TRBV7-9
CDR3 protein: CASSLSGDGYTF
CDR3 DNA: TGTGCCAGCAGCCTCTCAGGGGATGGCTACACCTTC

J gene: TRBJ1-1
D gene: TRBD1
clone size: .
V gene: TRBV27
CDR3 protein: CASSSGQGPFDTEAFF
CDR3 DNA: TGTGCCAGCAGTTCCGGACAGGGCCCATTCGACACTGAAGCTTTCTTT

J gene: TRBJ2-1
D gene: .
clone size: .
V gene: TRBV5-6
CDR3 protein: CASSLELAGSYNEQFF
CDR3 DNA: TGTGCCAGCAGCCTGGAGCTAGCAGGGTCCTACAATGAGCAGTTCTTC

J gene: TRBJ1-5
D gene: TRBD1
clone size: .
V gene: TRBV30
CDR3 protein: CAWSAGQGGQPQHF
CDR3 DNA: TGTGCCTGGAGCGCTGGACAGGGAGGTCAGCCCCAGCATTTT

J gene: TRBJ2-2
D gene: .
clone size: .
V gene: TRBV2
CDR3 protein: CASSDGVGRNTGELFF
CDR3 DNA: TGTGCCAGCAGTGACGGGGTAGGGAGAAACACCGGGGAGCTGTTTTTT

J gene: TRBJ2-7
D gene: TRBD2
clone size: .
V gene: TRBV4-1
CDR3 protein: CASSQVGRAYEQYF
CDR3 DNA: TGCGCCAGCAGCCAAGTGGGGAGGGCCTACGAGCAGTACTTC

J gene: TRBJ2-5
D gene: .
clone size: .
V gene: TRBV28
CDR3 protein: CASSLTANQETQYF
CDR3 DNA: TGTGCCAGCAGTTTGACGGCAAACCAAGAGACCCAGTACTTC

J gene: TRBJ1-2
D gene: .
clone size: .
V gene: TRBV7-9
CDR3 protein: CASSLEGDGYTF
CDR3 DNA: TGTGCCAGCAGCTTAGAGGGGGATGGCTACACCTTC

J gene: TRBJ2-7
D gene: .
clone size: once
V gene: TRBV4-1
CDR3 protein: CASSQIDTAYHEQYF
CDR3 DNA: TGCGCCAGCAGCCAAATAGACACCGCCTACCACGAGCAGTACTTC

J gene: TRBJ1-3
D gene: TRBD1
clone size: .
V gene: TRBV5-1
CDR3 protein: CASWTGETGNTIYF
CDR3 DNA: TGCGCCAGCTGGACAGGCGAAACTGGGAACACCATATATTTT

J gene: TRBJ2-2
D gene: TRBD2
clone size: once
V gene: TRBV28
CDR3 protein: CASSSLLASGRLYTGELFF
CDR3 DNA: TGTGCCAGCAGTTCCCTACTAGCTAGCGGGAGGTTGTACACCGGGGAGCTGTTTTTT

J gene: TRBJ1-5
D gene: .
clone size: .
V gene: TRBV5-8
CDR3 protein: CASSPSMGELNQPQHF
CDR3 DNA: TGTGCCAGCAGCCCATCTATGGGGGAACTAAATCAGCCCCAGCATTTT

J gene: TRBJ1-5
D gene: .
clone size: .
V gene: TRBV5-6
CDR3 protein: CASSLFGGGQPQHF
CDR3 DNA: TGTGCCAGCAGCTTGTTCGGGGGAGGGCAGCCCCAGCATTTT

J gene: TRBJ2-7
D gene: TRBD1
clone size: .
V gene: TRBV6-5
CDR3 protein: CASRHGQDSSYEQYF
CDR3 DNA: TGTGCCAGCAGACACGGACAGGATAGCTCCTACGAGCAGTACTTC

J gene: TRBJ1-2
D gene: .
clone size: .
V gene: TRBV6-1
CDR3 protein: CASSEYVANYGYTF
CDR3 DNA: TGTGCCAGCAGTGAATACGTGGCTAACTATGGCTACACCTTC

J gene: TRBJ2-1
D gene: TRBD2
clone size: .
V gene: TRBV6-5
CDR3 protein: CASMKAGGRSEQFF
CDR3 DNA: TGTGCCAGCATGAAAGCGGGAGGGAGGAGTGAGCAGTTCTTC

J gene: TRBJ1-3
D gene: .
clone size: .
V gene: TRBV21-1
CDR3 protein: CASSKGDRVPGNTIYF
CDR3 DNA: TGTGCCAGCAGCAAAGGGGACAGGGTCCCTGGAAACACCATATATTTT

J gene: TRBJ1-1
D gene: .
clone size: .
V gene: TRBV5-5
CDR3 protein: CASSPGSLNTEAFF
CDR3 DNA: TGTGCCAGCAGCCCCGGGAGTCTGAACACTGAAGCTTTCTTT

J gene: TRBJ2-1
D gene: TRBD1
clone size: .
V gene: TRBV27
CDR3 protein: CASRQGALSYNEQFF
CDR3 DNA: TGTGCCAGCAGGCAGGGGGCCCTATCCTACAATGAGCAGTTCTTC

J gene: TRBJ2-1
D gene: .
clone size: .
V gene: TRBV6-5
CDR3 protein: CASSYADSINEQFF
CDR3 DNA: TGTGCCAGCAGTTACGCAGACAGCATCAATGAGCAGTTCTTC

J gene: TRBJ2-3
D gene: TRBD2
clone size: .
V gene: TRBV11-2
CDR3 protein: CASSLVASGRVRRTQYF
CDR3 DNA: TGTGCCAGCAGCTTAGTGGCTAGCGGGAGGGTCAGACGTACGCAGTATTTT

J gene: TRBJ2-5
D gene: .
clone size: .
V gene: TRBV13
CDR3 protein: CASSVEAGSSQTQYF
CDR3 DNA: TGTGCCAGCAGCGTAGAGGCCGGGAGTAGCCAGACCCAGTACTTC

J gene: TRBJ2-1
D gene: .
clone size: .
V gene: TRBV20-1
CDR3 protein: CSARGTIEQFF
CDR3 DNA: TGCAGTGCTAGGGGGACGATTGAGCAGTTCTTC

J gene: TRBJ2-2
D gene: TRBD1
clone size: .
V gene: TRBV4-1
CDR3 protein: CASSLGQRNTGELFF
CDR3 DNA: TGCGCCAGCAGCTTGGGACAGAGGAACACCGGGGAGCTGTTTTTT

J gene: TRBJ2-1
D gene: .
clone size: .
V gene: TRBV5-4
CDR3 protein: CASGSNEQFF
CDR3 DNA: TGTGCCAGCGGATCCAATGAGCAGTTCTTC

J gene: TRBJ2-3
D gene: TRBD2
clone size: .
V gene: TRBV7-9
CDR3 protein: CASSGPGLAGFTSTDTQYF
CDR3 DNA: TGTGCCAGCAGCGGCCCGGGACTAGCGGGATTTACTAGCACAGATACGCAGTATTTT

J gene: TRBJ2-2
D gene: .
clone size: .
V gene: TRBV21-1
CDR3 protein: CASSKAAGAGTGELFF
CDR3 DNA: TGTGCCAGCAGCAAAGCGGCGGGGGCAGGGACCGGGGAGCTGTTTTTT

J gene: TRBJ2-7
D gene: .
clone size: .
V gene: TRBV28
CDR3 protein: CASSPGTDWQQYF
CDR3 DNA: TGTGCCAGCAGCCCAGGGACGGATTGGCAGCAGTACTTC

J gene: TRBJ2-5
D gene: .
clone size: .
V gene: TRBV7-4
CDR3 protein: CASSCRDGQETQYF
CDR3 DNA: TGTGCCAGCAGCTGCCGGGACGGGCAAGAGACCCAGTACTTC

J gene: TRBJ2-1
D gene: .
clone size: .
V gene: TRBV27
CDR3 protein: CASSLTRGSYNEQFF
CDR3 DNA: TGTGCCAGCAGTTTAACGAGGGGCTCCTACAATGAGCAGTTCTTC

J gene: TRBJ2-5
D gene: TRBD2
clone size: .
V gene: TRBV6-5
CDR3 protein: CASSRTGGRETQYF
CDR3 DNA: TGTGCCAGCAGCCGCACGGGAGGCCGGGAGACCCAGTACTTC

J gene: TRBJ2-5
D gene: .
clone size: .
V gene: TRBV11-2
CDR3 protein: CASSLAETQYF
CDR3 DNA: TGTGCCAGCAGCTTAGCGGAGACCCAGTACTTC